This is a list of T cell receptor beta chains from one sample in a study of Graves' ophthalmopathy and Graves' hyperthyroidism. Each CDR3 protein is one row after TCRdb ran MiXCR on the multiplex PCR reads. The sample lists fewer than 650,000 distinct CDR3 sequences; about 20% were seen once. The sample consisted of peripheral blood. These receptors all come from a woman younger than 30 with stable Graves' hyperthyroidism. Some clones in this sample may be carry-over from other donors' samples. The CDR3 runs from the conserved cysteine through the conserved F or W. A D gene is named only where the DNA matches it firmly. For some rows the clone size is stated as once, few or many, or as a class when expanded; others skip it.

TRBJ1-1	TRBD1	TRBV10-3	many	TGTGCCACATGGGCAGGGGGCAACACCGGCGCTTTCTTT	CATWAGGNTGAFF
TRBJ1-1	NA	TRBV30	NA	TGTGCTCTAAACCCCCGAGGGTGGGGGACTGAAGCTTTCTTT	CALNPRGWGTEAFF
TRBJ2-5	NA	TRBV7-2	many	TGTGCCAGCAGTCTTCAGGGGAGCGAGACCCAGTACTTC	CASSLQGSETQYF
TRBJ1-5	NA	TRBV20-1	many	TGCAGTGCTAGAGATACTAAACCCGGGAATCAGCCCCAGCATTTT	CSARDTKPGNQPQHF
TRBJ2-2	TRBD2	TRBV6-2/TRBV6-3	many	TGTGCCAGCAACCTACTAGCGGGCGGGCTGTTTTTT	CASNLLAGGLFF
TRBJ2-5	TRBD2	TRBV6-1	many	TGTGCCAGCATGCGGGGGGAGACCCAGTACTTC	CASMRGETQYF
TRBJ1-2	NA	TRBV28	few	TGTGCCAGCAGAACCCGACAGTTCTATGGCTACACCTTC	CASRTRQFYGYTF
TRBJ2-7	TRBD1	TRBV24-1	NA	TGTGCCACCAGTGGACAGGGGGTACACGAGCAGTACTTC	CATSGQGVHEQYF
TRBJ2-7	NA	TRBV6-2/TRBV6-3	many	TGTGCCAGCACCCCGACAGGTTCCTCCTACAAGCAGTACTTC	CASTPTGSSYKQYF
TRBJ1-3	TRBD1	TRBV5-1	many	TGCGCCAGCAGTCACGGGACAGAAGCTGGAAACACCATATATTTT	CASSHGTEAGNTIYF
TRBJ2-2	NA	TRBV9	NA	TGTGCCAGCAGCCACGGAGTTTTGGGCACCGGGGAGCTGTTTTTT	CASSHGVLGTGELFF
TRBJ1-5	NA	TRBV20-1	many	TGCAGTGCTAGCTACATTGTCAATCAGCCCCAGCATTTT	CSASYIVNQPQHF
TRBJ2-7	NA	TRBV28	many	TGTGCCAGCAGTTCCGGACTGCGCTACGAGCAGTACTTC	CASSSGLRYEQYF
TRBJ2-5	TRBD1	TRBV24-1	NA	TGTGCCACCAGTGATCTCTCCGGGACAGGCTGGGAGACCCAGTACTTC	CATSDLSGTGWETQYF
TRBJ1-3	TRBD1	TRBV12-5	few	TGTGCTAGTGGTTTGCATAGGACAGGGGGTACCAGCTCTGGAAACACCATATATTTT	CASGLHRTGGTSSGNTIYF
TRBJ1-5	NA	TRBV6-1	many	TGTGCCAGCAGTGATTTGGGTCAGCCCCAGCATTTT	CASSDLGQPQHF
TRBJ2-7	NA	TRBV12-3/TRBV12-4	NA	TGTGCCAGCAGCCTCAACAGGGAGGACGAGCAGTACTTC	CASSLNREDEQYF
TRBJ1-2	NA	TRBV6-2/TRBV6-3	many	TGTGCCAGCAGTTCCACGGGTACTGGATTCTATGGCTACACCTTC	CASSSTGTGFYGYTF
TRBJ1-1	NA	TRBV19	many	TGTGCCAGTAGGCCGGCTGGGGTGAACACTGAAGCTTTCTTT	CASRPAGVNTEAFF
TRBJ1-2	NA	TRBV15	many	TGTGCCACCAGCAGAGATAGGCAGGGTGCACTCTATGGCTACACCTTC	CATSRDRQGALYGYTF
TRBJ2-5	TRBD2	TRBV5-1	NA	TGCGCCAGCAGCGATCTAGCGGGGCTTCAAGAGACCCAGTACTTC	CASSDLAGLQETQYF
TRBJ2-7	TRBD1	TRBV5-6	many	TGTGCCAGCAAGCTGACAGGGAGCTACGAGCAGTACTTC	CASKLTGSYEQYF
TRBJ2-7	TRBD2	TRBV7-8	many	TGTGCCAGCACCCCACACCGACTAGCGGGAGGGTACGAGCAGTACTTC	CASTPHRLAGGYEQYF
TRBJ1-1	NA	TRBV3-1	many	TGTGCCAGCAGCGTTTTAAGGGCAGGAACTGAAGCTTTCTTT	CASSVLRAGTEAFF
TRBJ2-4	NA	TRBV7-2	many	TGTGCCAGCAGCTTAGAGGGGCGATCCAAAAACATTCAGTACTTC	CASSLEGRSKNIQYF
TRBJ1-6	NA	TRBV24-1	many	TGTGCCACCAGTTGGGCAGCGGGACCCACTTCACCCCTCCACTTT	CATSWAAGPTSPLHF
TRBJ2-2	TRBD1	TRBV6-2/TRBV6-3	few	TGTGCCAGCAGTAAGGGGGCCGACACCGGGGAGCTGTTTTTT	CASSKGADTGELFF
TRBJ2-2	NA	TRBV20-1	many	TGCAGTGCTAGAGGAAGACAGGCCCTATACACCGGGGAGCTGTTTTTT	CSARGRQALYTGELFF
TRBJ2-4	TRBD2	TRBV6-1	many	TGTGCCAGCAGTGAAAGGGAGGGTGGTCAAAACATTCAGTACTTC	CASSEREGGQNIQYF
TRBJ1-6	NA	TRBV7-6	few	TGTGCCAGCAGCCGGCTCGGGGGGGTTCAGTCACCCCTCCACTTT	CASSRLGGVQSPLHF
TRBJ2-2	NA	TRBV30	NA	TGTGCCTGGACGCCGGGCAGGGGTTCCACCGGGGAGCTGTTTTTT	CAWTPGRGSTGELFF
TRBJ2-6	NA	TRBV11-2	many	TGTGCCAGCAGCCGACGGGTTAGCAGTAGCTCTGGGGCCAACGTCCTGACTTTC	CASSRRVSSSSGANVLTF
TRBJ1-1	TRBD1	TRBV28	NA	TGTGCCTGCAGTACAAAACAGGGGACTGAAGCTTTCTTT	CACSTKQGTEAFF
TRBJ1-2	NA	TRBV27	many	TGTGCCAGCAGTTTATTTGGTGGCCCTGGCCTCTTCTCGGATGGCTACACCTTC	CASSLFGGPGLFSDGYTF
TRBJ2-7	TRBD1	TRBV11-1	NA	TGTGCCAGCAGACCACCCACCGGGACAGAAACCTACGAGCAGTACTTC	CASRPPTGTETYEQYF
TRBJ1-5	NA	TRBV20-1	many	TGCAGTGCTACGGGACACTATAGCAATCAGCCCCAGCATTTT	CSATGHYSNQPQHF
TRBJ2-5	TRBD1	TRBV28	many	TGTGCCAGCAGTCTCCAGGGGGACGCGGAGACCCAGTACTTC	CASSLQGDAETQYF
TRBJ2-7	NA	TRBV29-1	NA	TGCAGCGTTGAAGGGCTAACATCGACCTACGAGCAGTACTTC	CSVEGLTSTYEQYF
TRBJ2-7	NA	TRBV28	NA	TGTGCCAGCAGTTTAAATCCTGGGTTGGTCCACGAGCAGTACTTC	CASSLNPGLVHEQYF
TRBJ1-2	NA	TRBV2	many	TGTGCCACCGCACCCTTGTCCCAGGCCTATGGCTACACCTTC	CATAPLSQAYGYTF
TRBJ1-3	NA	TRBV6-2/TRBV6-3	NA	TGTGCCAGCAGTTACACTAAGACTACAGGGTTAATCGGAAACACCATATATTTT	CASSYTKTTGLIGNTIYF
TRBJ1-1	NA	TRBV11-2	many	TGTGCCAGCAGCTTTCCCTCAGGGTTTAGCACTGAAGCTTTCTTT	CASSFPSGFSTEAFF
TRBJ1-1	TRBD1	TRBV12-3/TRBV12-4	many	TGTGCCAGCAGACGTAGACAGGGAATGGGGAACACTGAAGCTTTCTTT	CASRRRQGMGNTEAFF
TRBJ1-1	NA	TRBV6-1	many	TGTGCCAGCAGTGGGGGGGAATGGAACACTGAAGCTTTCTTT	CASSGGEWNTEAFF
TRBJ1-1	TRBD1	TRBV11-2	NA	TGTGCCAGCAGCTTAGTCAAGTGGGGTGGGGACAGGGGGCGGACTGAAGCTTTCTTT	CASSLVKWGGDRGRTEAFF
TRBJ2-7	NA	TRBV19	many	TGTGCCAGTAGTACTTATGACATGAACGAGCAGTACTTC	CASSTYDMNEQYF
TRBJ1-6	TRBD1	TRBV2	many	TGTGCCAGCACTGGATTCCAGACAGGGGGCGTTAATTCACCCCTCCACTTT	CASTGFQTGGVNSPLHF
TRBJ2-7	NA	TRBV28	NA	TGTGCCAGCAGTTTGTTTTGGGATCCTAACTCCTACGAGCAGTACTTC	CASSLFWDPNSYEQYF
TRBJ2-2	NA	TRBV12-3/TRBV12-4	many	TGTGCCAGCAGTCCCGACGAGAACACCGGGGAGCTGTTTTTT	CASSPDENTGELFF
TRBJ1-5	TRBD1	TRBV6-5	many	TGTGCCAGCAGTTCGCAAGGGACAGGGAACCAGCCCCAGCATTTT	CASSSQGTGNQPQHF